This T cell receptor beta chain is from a study of blood T cell repertoires in COVID-19. The CDR3 spans 17 residues. Trimming removed 3 bases at V and 0 bases at J, with 20 bases between. Germline-derived CDR1 and CDR2 are DFQATT and SNEGSKA (reference sequence). This table comes from immunoSEQ multiplex PCR, and its TCRdb copy is limited to in-frame clones, with some not included. The sample has around 260,000 clones; less than 90% are singletons. V gene TRBV20-1 combines with J gene TRBJ1-1, with D possibly TRBD1 on 5 matching bases. The origin of this receptor is a man aged 60-69 years with acute or convalescent COVID-19. Material for sequencing was peripheral blood. In DNA, the CDR3 is TGCAGTGCTAGTACACGGGACTGGAACATTATGAACACTGAAGCTTTCTTT. It encodes CSASTRDWNIMNTEAFF.